A selection of T cell receptor beta chains follows, all from one sample in a study of blood T cell repertoires in COVID-19. Profiled with immunoSEQ multiplex PCR; TCRdb holds only in-frame clones, not every one. The table has some 290,000 clones, 90% seen once; the top ten hold 0.95% to 1.3%. The sample taken for sequencing was peripheral blood. The receptors were gathered from a woman aged 35 to 49 with COVID-19, enrolled during active disease. CDR3s include the opening cysteine and the closing phenylalanine or tryptophan. The order of the fields is J gene, V gene, D gene, CDR3 protein, CDR3 DNA. The D gene is left open where the match is weak.

TRBJ1-5	TRBV5-6	TRBD1	CASSHRGQESYSNQPQHF	TGTGCCAGCAGCCACAGGGGACAGGAATCATATAGCAATCAGCCCCAGCATTTT
TRBJ1-4	TRBV5-1	TRBD1	CASSLTGANEKLFF	TGCGCCAGCAGCTTGACAGGGGCTAATGAAAAACTGTTTTTT
TRBJ2-7	TRBV5-4	NA	CASSSRGPSSYEQYF	TGTGCCAGCAGCTCACGAGGGCCCAGCTCCTACGAGCAGTACTTC
TRBJ2-1	TRBV3-1/TRBV3-2	TRBD2	CASSHAGVVTHNEQFF	TGTGCCAGCAGCCACGCGGGGGTGGTTACGCACAATGAGCAGTTCTTC
TRBJ1-1	TRBV24-1	TRBD1	CATRQGETEAFF	TGTGCCACCAGGCAGGGGGAGACTGAAGCTTTCTTT
TRBJ1-1	TRBV6-5	NA	CASSIGQLEAFF	TGTGCCAGCAGTATCGGACAGCTTGAAGCTTTCTTT
TRBJ1-1	TRBV18	NA	CASLIRDYDENTEAFF	TGTGCCAGCTTAATCCGGGACTACGATGAGAACACTGAAGCTTTCTTT
TRBJ2-3	TRBV19	TRBD1	CASSIGGRGQDTQYF	TGTGCCAGTAGTATAGGGGGCAGGGGGCAAGATACGCAGTATTTT
TRBJ1-4	TRBV28	NA	CASSLVGGVNNEKLFF	TGTGCCAGCAGTTTAGTCGGGGGGGTTAATAATGAAAAACTGTTTTTT
TRBJ2-7	TRBV7-9	NA	CASSLSRQSPSYEQYF	TGTGCCAGCAGCTTATCGAGACAGTCTCCCTCCTACGAGCAGTACTTC
TRBJ2-2	TRBV15	NA	CATDKSHMSTGELFF	TGTGCCACCGACAAATCTCACATGAGCACCGGGGAGCTGTTTTTT
TRBJ1-6	TRBV11-2	NA	CASSHRVPSLPLHF	TGTGCCAGCAGCCACAGGGTACCTTCTTTGCCCCTCCACTTT
TRBJ2-1	TRBV7-3	NA	CASSPTPPSYYNEQFF	TGTGCCAGCAGCCCCACCCCCCCTAGCTACTACAATGAGCAGTTCTTC
TRBJ1-5	TRBV6-1	NA	CASSEYSNQPQHF	TGTGCCAGCAGTGAATATAGCAATCAGCCCCAGCATTTT
TRBJ1-5	TRBV7-6	TRBD1	CASSPHRGSQPQHF	TGTGCCAGCAGCCCTCACAGGGGGAGTCAGCCCCAGCATTTT
TRBJ1-6	TRBV13	NA	CASSSKRQISYNSPLHF	TGTGCCAGCAGCTCCAAGAGACAGATCTCCTATAATTCACCCCTCCACTTT
TRBJ2-1	TRBV7-2	NA	CASSLVEASYNEQFF	TGTGCCAGCAGCTTAGTCGAGGCATCCTACAATGAGCAGTTCTTC
TRBJ1-5	TRBV2	NA	CASRAVQGRLSNQPQHF	TGTGCCAGCAGGGCTGTTCAGGGCCGTCTAAGCAATCAGCCCCAGCATTTT
TRBJ2-7	TRBV7-9	TRBD1	CASSLTGDEQYF	TGTGCCAGCAGCTTAACAGGGGACGAGCAGTACTTC
TRBJ2-7	TRBV27	TRBD2	CASSISGPAYEQYF	TGTGCCAGCAGCATTAGCGGGCCCGCCTACGAGCAGTACTTC
TRBJ1-5	TRBV6-2/TRBV6-3	NA	CASSRGALRNQPQHF	TGTGCCAGCAGCCGCGGGGCCCTCCGGAATCAGCCCCAGCATTTT
TRBJ1-5	TRBV6-2/TRBV6-3	NA	CASSTPRTPTGLASNQPQHF	TGTGCCAGCAGTACACCCCGAACCCCTACAGGGTTGGCGTCCAATCAGCCCCAGCATTTT
TRBJ2-1	TRBV7-3	TRBD2	CASSRGLAGRNEQFF	TGTGCCAGCAGCCGGGGACTAGCGGGACGCAATGAGCAGTTCTTC
TRBJ1-1	TRBV12-3/TRBV12-4	NA	CASSLGERAFF	TGTGCCAGCAGTTTAGGGGAGCGAGCTTTCTTT
TRBJ2-7	TRBV28	NA	CASSGTRGLEQYF	TGTGCCAGCAGCGGGACAAGGGGCCTCGAGCAGTACTTC